This paragraph reports one TCR beta chain. Its antigen is currently not known. Per-base quality was not reported, and no clone a single base away is much larger than it. The data belong to a study of blood T cell repertoires in COVID-19 (dated by TCRdb to 2020 to 2021). Context from the whole study: The collaborator samples originated in the United States, Italy and Spain and spanned the acute and convalescent phases of COVID-19. The material from the prospective study consisted of cDNA or gDNA derived from T cells, B-cell-depleted T cells, or PBMCs. The dataset comprised deeply sampled blood TCRbeta repertoires from subjects exposed to, actively infected with, or recovered from COVID-19. A freely available public database, intended as a resource for researchers studying the immune response to SARS-CoV-2, is where the repertoires were released. The samples were drawn from two sources: the first 160 participants of the ongoing ImmuneRACE study, and 1,000 to 1,500 subjects contributed by 6 global collaborators. Sample metadata almost always included a de-identified subject ID, COVID-19 status, age in years and sex. Where HLA class I and class II types were available, the types were taken from metadata supplied by the sample provider, not from assay-based typing. What the work shows at the level of the full study, not this receptor alone: Clinical and demographic metadata were provided uncurated, with the amount varying by source and participant.

In the prospective study, participants were about 18 to 100 years old, resided in about two dozen geographic areas of the United States, and were enrolled through a virtual design. To assign participants to cohorts, the prospective study relied on clinical history that participants themselves reported in a screening survey and a study questionnaire. In the prospective study, whole blood, serum and a nasopharyngeal or oropharyngeal swab were collected from each participant by mobile phlebotomists. Over a 2-month period, participants in the prospective study had the option of providing additional blood draws and questionnaires. Blood samples from the prospective study were shipped frozen or at room temperature prior to DNA extraction. The immunoSEQ Assay, a bias-controlled multiplex PCR, was used to amplify TCRbeta CDR3 regions from genomic DNA. The source study handled its data this way. The number of nucleated cells in each sample was estimated by amplification of reference gene primers within the assay. Sequence reads were collapsed and filtered to measure the absolute abundance of every unique TCRbeta CDR3 rearrangement. Productive Simpson clonality was computed per sample as the square root of Simpson's diversity index over productive rearrangements. TCRdb obtained this table from immuneACCESS and retained in-frame rearrangements with V and J assigned. These tables miss some clones; where compared with another copy, unresolved V genes account for less than half of the shortfall, and the remainder is unexplained. V and J calls and clone size are as listed in that table; D and trimming were resolved from the DNA. In this sample the table shows 150,000 to 200,000 clones, around 76% of which occur a single time. The ten largest make up 17% of the sample.

The germline V gene encodes CDR1 SGHTA and CDR2 FQGNSA. The CDR3 holds 16 amino acids from the cysteine to the phenylalanine. The CDR3 DNA has 48 bases and is translated from base 1. V is cut by 5 bases and J by 3 bases, and the space between the germline ends is 16 bases. This receptor was identified in a woman in her 50s with acute COVID-19. The sample taken for sequencing was PBMCs or T cells enriched from blood (not recorded which). The chain employs TRBV7-2 and TRBJ1-4; no D gene is confidently identified. Here the CDR3 is given as CASSGSTGIANEKLFF. In nucleotides, the sequence is TGTGCCAGCAGCGGGTCAACGGGGATTGCTAATGAAAAACTGTTTTTT.